This T cell receptor (beta chain) derives from a study of cytomegalovirus exposure and HLA in healthy donors. About this clone itself: No antigen is known for it.

Whole-study findings and limits: A link between a missense DCLRE1C variant and TCR beta V- and J-gene trimming emerged from a later analysis. The listing of approximately 160 TCR beta chains classed them as cytomegalovirus-associated.

Losses at the gene ends were 5 bases for V and 5 bases for J; bases not matched to a gene: 7. Germline V gene lookup returns CDR1 LNHDA and CDR2 SQIVND (reference sequence). There are 14 residues in the CDR3. While unrecorded immune exposures were likely, the donors were nominally healthy when sampled. PCR was performed using 60 Vbeta and 13 Jbeta primers. The table came from immunoSEQ multiplex PCR; TCRdb's copy has only in-frame clones and leaves some out. The sample has about 130,000 clones; around 85% are singletons. The TCR comes from a boy aged 10-17 years in good health and CMV-seronegative. The chain employs TRBV19 and TRBJ1-2; 8 nucleotides line up with TRBD1. Material for sequencing was PBMCs. Written as DNA, the CDR3 is TGTGCCAGTAGTTCGGGACAGGAGTTTTATGGCTACACCTTC. Protein sequence: CASSSGQEFYGYTF. The full variable domain, with the rest looked up from reference TRBV19 and TRBJ1-2, is DGGITQSPKYLFRKEGQNVTLSCEQNLNHDAMYWYRQDPGQGLRLIYYSQIVNDFQKGDIAEGYSVSREKKESFPLTVTSAQKNPTAFYLCASSSGQEFYGYTFGSGTRLTVV.